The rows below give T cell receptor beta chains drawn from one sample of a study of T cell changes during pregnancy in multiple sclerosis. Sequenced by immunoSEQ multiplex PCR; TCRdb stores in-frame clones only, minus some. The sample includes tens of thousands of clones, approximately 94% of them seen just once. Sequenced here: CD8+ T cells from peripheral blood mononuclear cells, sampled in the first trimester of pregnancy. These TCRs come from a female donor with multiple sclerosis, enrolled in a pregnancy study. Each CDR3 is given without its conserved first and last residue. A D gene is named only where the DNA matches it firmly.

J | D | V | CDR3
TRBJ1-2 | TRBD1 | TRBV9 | ASSVGRGDGYT
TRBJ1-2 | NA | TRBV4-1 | ASSQDLDGANYGYT
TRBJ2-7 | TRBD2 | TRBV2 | ASSVLAGEDEQY
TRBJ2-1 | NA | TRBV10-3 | AISELQGLPYNEQF
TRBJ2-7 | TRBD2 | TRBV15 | ATSRTSGNYEQY
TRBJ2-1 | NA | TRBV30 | AWSGSIYNEQF
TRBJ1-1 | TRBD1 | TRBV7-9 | ASSATGVNTEAF
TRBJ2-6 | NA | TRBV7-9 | ASSLPPGYSGANVLT
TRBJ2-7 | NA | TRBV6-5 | ASSPEQFSYEQY
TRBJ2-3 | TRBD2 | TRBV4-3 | ASSQGLAGSTDTQY
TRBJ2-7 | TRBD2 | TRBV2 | ATPGRGGEQY
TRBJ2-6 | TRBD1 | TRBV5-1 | ASQDRRANVLT
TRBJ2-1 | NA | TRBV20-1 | SARAGNEQF
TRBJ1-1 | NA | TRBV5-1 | ASSFGQGNTEAF
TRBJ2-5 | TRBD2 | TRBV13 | ASSAWGGGPQETQY
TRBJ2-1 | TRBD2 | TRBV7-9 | ASSLLSGGTSNEQF
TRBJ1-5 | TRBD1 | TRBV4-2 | ASSQGQTTGYSNQPQH
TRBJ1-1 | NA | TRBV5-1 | ASSGDRSKAF
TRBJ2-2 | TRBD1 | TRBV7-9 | ASSSDRVSNTGELF
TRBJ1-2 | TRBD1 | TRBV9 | ASSEETGITYGYT
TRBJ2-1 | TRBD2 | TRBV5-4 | ASSPRGGGAWNEQF
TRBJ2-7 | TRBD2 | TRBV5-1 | ASSSPSGSYEQY
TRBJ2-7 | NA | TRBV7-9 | ASSPSDRSYEQY
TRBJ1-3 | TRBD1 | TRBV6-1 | ASGQGSSGNTIY
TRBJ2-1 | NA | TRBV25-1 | ASSGGGALWKTYNEQF
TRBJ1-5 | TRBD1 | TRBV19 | ASSPRTGVGSNQPQH
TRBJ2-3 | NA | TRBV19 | ASSLGASTDTQY
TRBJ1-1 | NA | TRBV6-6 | ASSQGPGNTEAF
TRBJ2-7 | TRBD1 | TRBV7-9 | ASSNTGGFNEQY
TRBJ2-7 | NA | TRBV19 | ASSSFVDNSYEQY
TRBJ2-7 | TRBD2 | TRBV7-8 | ASSLKTSGAEYEQY
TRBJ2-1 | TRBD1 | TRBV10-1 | ASSAGQGVFNEQF
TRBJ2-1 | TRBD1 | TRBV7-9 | ASSDRGQGPYNEQF
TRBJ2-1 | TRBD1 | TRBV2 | ASSEDKTGGNEQF
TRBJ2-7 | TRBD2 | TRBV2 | ASSSSGGAYEQY
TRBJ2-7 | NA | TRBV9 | ASSVGGRGNEQY
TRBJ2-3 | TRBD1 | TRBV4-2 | ASSHLSSTGGFTDTQY
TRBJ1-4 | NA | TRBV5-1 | ASSLGDATNEKLF
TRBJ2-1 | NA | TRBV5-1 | ASTEANEQF
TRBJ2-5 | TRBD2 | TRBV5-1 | ASSWGLAAPKETQY
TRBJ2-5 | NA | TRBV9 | ASSVALYRTQY
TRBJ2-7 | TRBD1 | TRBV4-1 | ASSQASGTGGIYEQY
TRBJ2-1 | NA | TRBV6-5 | ASSYLGEQF
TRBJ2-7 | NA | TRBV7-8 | ASSVVRGTGSYEQY
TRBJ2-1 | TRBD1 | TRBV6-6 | ASSSLTGGNGNEQF
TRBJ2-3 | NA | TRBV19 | ASSIRGTDTQY
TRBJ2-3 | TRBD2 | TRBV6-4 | ASSPGGGTDTQY